This record looks at one TCR beta chain sequence and its context. Profiling relied on immunoSEQ multiplex PCR, and the TCRdb table lists in-frame clones only, not all of them. The table has approximately 190,000 clones, 75% to 85% seen once. The CDR3 runs 16 residues. Germline V gene data show CDR1 as KGHSH and CDR2 as LQKENI. V was cut by 7 bases and J by 0 bases, with 18 bases left in between. This sample was taken from a study of blood T cell repertoires in COVID-19. The sequence was obtained from a man aged 55 to 70 with acute or convalescent COVID-19. Material: peripheral blood. The V and J genes are TRBV18 and TRBJ1-1, with a weak D call TRBD1 (5 bases). The DNA of the CDR3 is TGTGCCAGCTTACAGACCCCGTGGGGGGTGAACACTGAAGCTTTCTTT. It encodes CASLQTPWGVNTEAFF.